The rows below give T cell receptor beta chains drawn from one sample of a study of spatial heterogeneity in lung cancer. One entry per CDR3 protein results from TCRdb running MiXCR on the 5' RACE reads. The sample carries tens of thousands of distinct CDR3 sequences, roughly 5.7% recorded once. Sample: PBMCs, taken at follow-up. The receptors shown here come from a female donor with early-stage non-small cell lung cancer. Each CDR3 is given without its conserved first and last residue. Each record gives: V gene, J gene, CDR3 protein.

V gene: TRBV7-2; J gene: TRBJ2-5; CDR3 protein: ASSLGNLGETQY
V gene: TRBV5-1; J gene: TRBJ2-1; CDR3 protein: ASSSGLGGNEQF
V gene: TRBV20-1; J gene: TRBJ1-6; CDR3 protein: SARDSLNYNSPLH
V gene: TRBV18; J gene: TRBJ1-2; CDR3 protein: ASSPRDRSDYGYT
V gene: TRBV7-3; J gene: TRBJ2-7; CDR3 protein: ASSPSAGGYEQY
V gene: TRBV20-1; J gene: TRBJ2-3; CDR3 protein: SARRPAGTTDTQY
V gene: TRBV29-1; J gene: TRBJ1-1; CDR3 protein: SVLGTGTEAF
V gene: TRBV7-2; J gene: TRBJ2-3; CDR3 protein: ASSFSQGDTQY
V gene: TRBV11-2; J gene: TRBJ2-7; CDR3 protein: ASSLGQGARYEQY
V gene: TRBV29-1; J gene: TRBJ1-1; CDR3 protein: SVERGSDEAF
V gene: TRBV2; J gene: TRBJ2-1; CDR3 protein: ASSEGTGGEQF